This T cell receptor beta chain was documented in a study of early T cells in non-severe SARS-CoV-2 infection. V was clipped by 6 bases and J by 4 bases, with 6 bases between them. This CDR3 contains 11 residues. The germline gives CDR1 MNHEY, CDR2 SMNVEV (reference sequence). This clonotype was seen more than once but under ten times. A single record per CDR3 protein comes from TCRdb applying MiXCR to the 5' RACE reads. The sample lists about 80,000 distinct CDR3 sequences, 12% seen once, with roughly 3% in the top ten. The sequenced sample was whole blood. The rearrangement joins TRBV27 to TRBJ2-5; a weak D match, TRBD1 (5 bases). The clonotype was recovered from an adult who was a healthcare worker with PCR-confirmed SARS-CoV-2 infection or an uninfected control (not recorded which). The DNA of the CDR3 is TGTGCCAGCAGGGGGCTAGAGACCCAGTACTTC. Translating gives CASRGLETQYF.